This T cell receptor beta chain is from a study of esophageal squamous cell carcinoma under preoperative chemotherapy. Study-wide results and limits: After treatment, tumor-infiltrating lymphocytes seemed to come partly from incoming peripheral T cells, not only local changes.

The time point is: after preoperative PTX-NDP chemotherapy. As for this clonotype: Antigen specificity is unknown.

TCRdb redid the calling of the PCR reads with MiXCR, one entry per CDR3 protein. The sample consists of roughly 10,000 distinct CDR3 sequences, around 63% of them appearing once. CDR1 and CDR2 from the germline V gene are MNHNS and SASEGT. V dropped 7 bases and J dropped 1; count of bases not matched to a gene: 13. The CDR3 extends over 17 amino acids. This clonotype was sampled from a human donor with esophageal squamous cell carcinoma. The donor label of this sample is uncertain. Sampling took place from a patient given preoperative chemotherapy. This chain links TRBV6-1 with TRBJ2-3; 8 bases are a match to TRBD2. The CDR3 DNA sequence: TGTGCCAGCATCGCGGGTAGCGGGGACCGCGGCACAGATACGCAGTATTTT. Protein product: CASIAGSGDRGTDTQYF.